The rows below give T cell receptor beta chains drawn from one sample of a study of blood T cell repertoires in COVID-19. Repertoires were generated with immunoSEQ multiplex PCR, while TCRdb's copy carries only in-frame clones and drops some. Of fewer than 600,000 clones in the sample, over 75% were seen once. Specimen: PBMCs or T cells enriched from blood (not recorded which). These receptors were taken from a woman in her thirties or forties who had recovered from COVID-19. The CDR3 runs from the conserved cysteine through the conserved F or W. The D gene is left open where the match is weak. Clone size is stated in some rows and not others, as once, few, many or a class when expanded.

TRBJ2-3	NA	TRBV4-3	TRBD2	CASSQETSGRYTQYF	TGCGCCAGCAGCCAAGAGACTAGCGGGAGATATACGCAGTATTTT
TRBJ2-7	NA	TRBV27	NA	CASSGSATDRLGEQYF	TGTGCCAGCTCGGGCTCCGCGACCGACAGGCTTGGCGAGCAGTACTTC
TRBJ1-1	once	TRBV29-1	NA	CSVDYGGDTEAFF	TGCAGCGTTGATTATGGAGGCGACACTGAAGCTTTCTTT
TRBJ1-1	NA	TRBV11-2	NA	CASSLVGRPEAFF	TGTGCCAGCAGCTTAGTGGGCAGACCTGAAGCTTTCTTT
TRBJ1-1	NA	TRBV10-3	NA	CASQSVEDTEAFF	TGTGCCTCTCAGAGCGTCGAGGACACTGAAGCTTTCTTT
TRBJ2-3	NA	TRBV15	NA	CATSTQIGVLLSTDTQYF	TGTGCCACCAGTACCCAAATAGGAGTCCTGCTGAGCACAGATACGCAGTATTTT
TRBJ1-6	NA	TRBV7-2	NA	CASSLSPGPNSPLHF	TGTGCCAGCAGCTTAAGCCCAGGCCCTAATTCACCCCTCCACTTT
TRBJ2-7	once	TRBV7-2	TRBD2	CASSYIAGESEQYF	TGTGCCAGCAGCTATATAGCGGGAGAGAGCGAGCAGTACTTC
TRBJ1-2	NA	TRBV24-1	NA	CATSDSRYGYTF	TGTGCCACCAGTGATTCTAGATATGGCTACACCTTC
TRBJ1-1	NA	TRBV20-1	NA	CSARLNTEAFF	TGCAGTGCTAGACTTAACACTGAAGCTTTCTTT
TRBJ2-1	NA	TRBV25-1	NA	CASSDLGRERPGEQFF	TGTGCCAGCAGTGATCTCGGACGGGAGCGCCCGGGGGAGCAGTTCTTC
TRBJ2-7	once	TRBV19	NA	CASSSTDWAYEQYF	TGTGCCAGTAGTTCGACGGACTGGGCCTACGAGCAGTACTTC
TRBJ1-5	once	TRBV4-3	TRBD1	CASSHRTGRDQPQHF	TGCGCCAGCAGCCACCGGACAGGGCGGGATCAGCCCCAGCATTTT
TRBJ2-1	NA	TRBV11-2	TRBD2	CASSYTGRANEQFF	TGTGCCAGCAGCTACACCGGGAGGGCGAATGAGCAGTTCTTC
TRBJ1-2	NA	TRBV11-2	NA	CASSPPGGPSYGYTF	TGTGCCAGCAGCCCACCCGGGGGTCCGAGCTATGGCTACACCTTC
TRBJ2-1	NA	TRBV27	TRBD2	CASSLHGGTSVTNEQFF	TGTGCCAGCAGTCTCCACGGGGGGACTAGCGTGACAAATGAGCAGTTCTTC
TRBJ2-1	NA	TRBV12-3/TRBV12-4	NA	CASSLVARNEQFF	TGTGCCAGCAGTTTAGTAGCGAGGAATGAGCAGTTCTTC
TRBJ2-7	NA	TRBV4-3	NA	CASSQVIVSRDPYEQYF	TGCGCCAGCAGCCAAGTTATTGTGTCGCGGGATCCCTACGAGCAGTACTTC
TRBJ1-1	NA	TRBV4-2	NA	CASSQEARLNTEAFF	TGTGCCAGCAGCCAAGAAGCCAGGTTGAACACTGAAGCTTTCTTT
TRBJ1-1	NA	TRBV13	NA	CASSQGGRGEAFF	TGTGCCAGCAGCCAAGGGGGTCGGGGTGAAGCTTTCTTT
TRBJ2-3	NA	TRBV10-1	NA	CASSGMRGQADTQYF	TGCGCCAGCAGTGGAATGCGGGGTCAGGCAGATACGCAGTATTTT
TRBJ2-1	NA	TRBV29-1	TRBD2	CSVERWGGPSSYNEQFF	TGCAGCGTTGAGAGGTGGGGAGGGCCCTCCTCCTACAATGAGCAGTTCTTC
TRBJ1-1	NA	TRBV7-9	NA	CASSLSVNTEAFF	TGTGCCAGCAGCTTAAGCGTGAACACTGAAGCTTTCTTT
TRBJ2-7	NA	TRBV4-3	TRBD2	CASSQATSLQQYF	TGCGCCAGCAGCCAGGCGACTAGCCTCCAGCAGTACTTC
TRBJ1-1	NA	TRBV19	TRBD1	CASSIGRRGQKAFF	TGTGCCAGTAGTATAGGTCGAAGGGGACAGAAAGCTTTCTTT
TRBJ2-5	NA	TRBV29-1	TRBD1	CSVGPTAGTGGVETQYF	TGCAGCGTTGGACCCACCGCCGGGACAGGGGGGGTAGAGACCCAGTACTTC
TRBJ2-3	NA	TRBV7-9	TRBD2	CASSPGRGEPPYF	TGTGCCAGCAGCCCGGGGAGGGGTGAACCCCCGTATTTT
TRBJ2-3	NA	TRBV11-3	TRBD2	CASSLGLRESTDTQYF	TGTGCCAGCAGCTTAGGGCTGCGGGAGAGCACAGATACGCAGTATTTT
TRBJ2-7	NA	TRBV3-1/TRBV3-2	TRBD1	CASSPMGQKFSYEQYF	TGTGCCAGCAGCCCCATGGGACAGAAATTCTCCTACGAGCAGTACTTC
TRBJ2-3	NA	TRBV9	NA	CASSPSGKLTDTQYF	TGTGCCAGCAGCCCAAGCGGAAAGCTCACAGATACGCAGTATTTT
TRBJ2-7	NA	TRBV12-3/TRBV12-4	NA	CASSARYEQYF	TGTGCCAGCAGTGCCAGGTACGAGCAGTACTTC
TRBJ2-5	NA	TRBV6-5	TRBD2	CASRRGLGQETQYF	TGTGCCAGCAGGAGGGGACTAGGCCAAGAGACCCAGTACTTC
TRBJ2-2	NA	TRBV11-3	TRBD2	CASSLGGLAGGHTGELFF	TGTGCCAGCAGCTTAGGGGGACTAGCGGGAGGACACACCGGGGAGCTGTTTTTT
TRBJ1-1	NA	TRBV2	NA	CASSVGDTEAFF	TGTGCCAGCAGTGTAGGGGACACTGAAGCTTTCTTT
TRBJ1-2	NA	TRBV6-2/TRBV6-3	TRBD1	CASSTTTGVGYTF	TGTGCCAGCAGTACCACGACAGGGGTTGGCTACACCTTC
TRBJ1-2	NA	TRBV19	TRBD1	CASSPTGGAGGGYTF	TGTGCCAGTAGTCCAACAGGGGGCGCTGGGGGTGGCTACACCTTC
TRBJ2-7	NA	TRBV12-3/TRBV12-4	TRBD2	CASSLREGNEQYF	TGTGCCAGCAGTTTAAGGGAGGGGAACGAGCAGTACTTC
TRBJ1-2	NA	TRBV6-5	NA	CASRKGQRDTF	TGTGCCAGCAGGAAAGGACAGCGAGACACCTTC
TRBJ2-7	NA	TRBV7-6	NA	CASTPGGGSTLYEQYF	TGTGCCAGCACCCCCGGGGGCGGGAGTACTTTATACGAGCAGTACTTC
TRBJ1-1	NA	TRBV11-2	NA	CASSLGGLSTEAFF	TGTGCCAGCAGCTTAGGGGGGCTTTCGACTGAAGCTTTCTTT
TRBJ2-5	NA	TRBV19	NA	CASSISVRGETQYF	TGTGCCAGTAGTATATCCGTCCGAGGGGAGACCCAGTACTTC
TRBJ2-2	NA	TRBV13	NA	CASSLGPGFTGELFF	TGTGCCAGCAGCTTAGGCCCTGGCTTCACCGGGGAGCTGTTTTTT